This T cell receptor beta chain was documented in a study of blood T cells in healthy people across ages. The CDR3 runs to 17 residues. Trimming cost V 1 base and J 0 bases, with 13 bases left between them. CDR1 is SGHTA and CDR2 is FQGNSA in the germline V gene. This clonotype was found a few times. The authors ran a second PCR of about 7 to 12 cycles using a sample-barcoded 5' primer and a J-beta primer mix. TCRdb fed the 5' RACE reads into MiXCR, producing one record per CDR3 protein. The repertoire holds 800,000 to 950,000 distinct CDR3 sequences, almost 30% seen once, with roughly 10% in the top ten. Another study also made use of these data, one on T cells of mothers and their children. That paper notes: A few mothers and their six children, all healthy Caucasians, donated. Extracted RNA, in its entirety, went into cDNA synthesis at roughly 1.5 ug per 15 ul.

This sequence joins TRBV7-2 and TRBJ2-1; the D gene is possibly TRBD2 (5 bases). The sample was blood. The source of this sequence is a woman aged 35 to 49 in good health. The CDR3 spells CASSLELARPSYNEQFF. DNA of the CDR3: TGTGCCAGCAGCTTAGAGCTAGCCAGGCCCTCCTACAATGAGCAGTTCTTC.